This T cell receptor beta chain came from a study of technical replicates of blood from a few donors (dated by TCRdb to the late 2010s). Preparation of the library involved the immunoSEQ multiplex PCR assay. The table comes from immuneACCESS by way of TCRdb, which keeps in-frame sequences with V and J called. Part of the clones is missing from these tables; in studies checked, under half for an unresolved V gene and the rest for unknown reasons. This sample is represented by fewer than 80,000 clones; 80% to 90% of them were singletons. The ten largest clones take up roughly 4.4% of the sample. V loses 5 bases at its end and J loses 5 bases; junction bases beyond the gene matches: 8. CDR1 and CDR2, per the germline V gene, are SGHNT and YENEEA. The CDR3, cysteine through phenylalanine, is 15 amino acids long. Just the 45-base CDR3 DNA is kept, in frame starting at base 1. About this clone itself: This receptor's antigen is unknown. Per-nucleotide qualities are absent, and no much larger clonotype sits a single base away.

The receptor's source is a human donor in good health. Some clones in this sample may be carry-over from other donors' samples. The sequenced sample was PBMCs. The chain uses TRBV11-3 and TRBJ2-1; the junction holds 8 bases that match TRBD1. This receptor carries the CDR3 CASSRRGLTDNEQFF. Here is the DNA: TGTGCCAGCAGCCGCAGGGGGCTTACGGACAATGAGCAGTTCTTC.